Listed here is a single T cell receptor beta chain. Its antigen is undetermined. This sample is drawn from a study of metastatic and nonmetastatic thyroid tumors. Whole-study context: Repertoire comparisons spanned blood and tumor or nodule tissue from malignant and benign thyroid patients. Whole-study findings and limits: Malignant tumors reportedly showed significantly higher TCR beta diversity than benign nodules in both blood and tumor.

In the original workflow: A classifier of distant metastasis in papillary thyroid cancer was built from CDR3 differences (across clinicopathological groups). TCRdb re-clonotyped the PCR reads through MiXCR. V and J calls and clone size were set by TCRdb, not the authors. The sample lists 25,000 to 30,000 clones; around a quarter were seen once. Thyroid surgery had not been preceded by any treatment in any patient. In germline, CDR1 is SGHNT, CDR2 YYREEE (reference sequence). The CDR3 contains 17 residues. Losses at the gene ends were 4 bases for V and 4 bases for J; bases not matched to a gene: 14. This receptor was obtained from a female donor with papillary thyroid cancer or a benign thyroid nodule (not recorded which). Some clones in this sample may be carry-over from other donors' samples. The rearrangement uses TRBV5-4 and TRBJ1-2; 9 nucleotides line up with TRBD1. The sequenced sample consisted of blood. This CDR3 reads CASSLEGDRVRSYGYTF. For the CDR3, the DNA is TGTGCCAGCAGCCTGGAGGGGGACAGGGTGCGATCCTATGGCTACACCTTC.